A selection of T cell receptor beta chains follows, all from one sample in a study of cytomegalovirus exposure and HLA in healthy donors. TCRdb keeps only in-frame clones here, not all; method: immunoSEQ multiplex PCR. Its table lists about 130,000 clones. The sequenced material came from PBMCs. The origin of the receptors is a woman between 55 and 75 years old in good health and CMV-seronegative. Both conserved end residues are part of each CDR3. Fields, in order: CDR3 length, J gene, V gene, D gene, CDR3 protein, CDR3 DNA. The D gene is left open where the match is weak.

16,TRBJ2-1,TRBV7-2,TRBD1,CASSRKAGQGVNEQFF,TGTGCCAGCAGCCGTAAAGCGGGACAGGGGGTAAATGAGCAGTTCTTC
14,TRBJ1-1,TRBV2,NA,CASIQTGMNTEAFF,TGTGCCAGCATACAGACAGGAATGAACACTGAAGCTTTCTTT
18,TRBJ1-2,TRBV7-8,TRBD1,CASSVGLFRDRSNYGYTF,TGTGCCAGCAGCGTAGGATTATTCCGGGACAGGAGTAACTATGGCTACACCTTC
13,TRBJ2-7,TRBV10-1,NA,CATPGTPSYEQYF,TGCGCCACCCCCGGGACACCTTCCTACGAGCAGTACTTC
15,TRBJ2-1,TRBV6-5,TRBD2,CASSYSGTSGRGQFF,TGTGCCAGCAGTTACTCCGGGACTAGCGGGAGGGGGCAGTTCTTC
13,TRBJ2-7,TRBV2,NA,CAAKGEGLNEQYF,TGTGCCGCCAAAGGGGAAGGCCTTAACGAGCAGTACTTC
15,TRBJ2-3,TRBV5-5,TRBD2,CASSLGAGGGDTQYF,TGTGCCAGCAGCTTGGGCGCGGGAGGGGGAGATACGCAGTATTTT
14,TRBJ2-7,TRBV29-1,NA,CSVDNPRNSYEQYF,TGCAGCGTTGATAATCCCAGGAACTCCTACGAGCAGTACTTC
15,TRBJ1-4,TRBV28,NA,CASSLGGASNEKLFF,TGTGCCAGCAGTTTAGGCGGGGCCTCTAATGAAAAACTGTTTTTT
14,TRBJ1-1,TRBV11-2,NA,CASSQMTVNTEAFF,TGTGCCAGCAGCCAAATGACAGTGAACACTGAAGCTTTCTTT
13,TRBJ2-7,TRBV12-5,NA,CASNSGGSYEQYF,TGTGCTAGTAATTCGGGTGGCTCCTACGAGCAGTACTTC
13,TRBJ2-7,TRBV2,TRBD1,CASSWTGNHEQYF,TGTGCCAGCAGTTGGACAGGTAATCACGAGCAGTACTTC
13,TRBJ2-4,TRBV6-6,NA,CASRGGAKNIQYF,TGTGCCAGTAGGGGGGGGGCCAAAAACATTCAGTACTTC
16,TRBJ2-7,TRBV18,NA,CASSQPGRQGAYEQYF,TGTGCCAGCTCTCAGCCGGGGAGGCAGGGGGCCTACGAGCAGTACTTC
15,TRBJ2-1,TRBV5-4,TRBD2,CASSAPGLATDEQFF,TGTGCCAGCAGCGCCCCGGGACTAGCCACGGATGAGCAGTTCTTC
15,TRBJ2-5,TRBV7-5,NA,CARSRTGQDQETQYF,TGTGCCAGAAGCCGTACCGGACAGGATCAAGAGACCCAGTACTTC
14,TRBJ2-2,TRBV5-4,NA,CASSPGQYGGELFF,TGTGCCAGCAGCCCCGGACAGTATGGCGGGGAGCTGTTTTTT
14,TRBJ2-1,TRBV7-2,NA,CASSPVAGYNEQFF,TGTGCCAGCAGCCCCGTGGCAGGCTACAATGAGCAGTTCTTC
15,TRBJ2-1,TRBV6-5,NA,CASSYGQSHDNEQFF,TGTGCCAGCAGTTACGGGCAATCCCACGACAATGAGCAGTTCTTC
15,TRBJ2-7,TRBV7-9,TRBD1,CASSLRQGSSYEQYF,TGTGCCAGCAGCTTAAGACAGGGTAGTTCCTACGAGCAGTACTTC
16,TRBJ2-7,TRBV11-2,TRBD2,CASSFTSGRVEGEQYF,TGTGCCAGCAGCTTTACTAGCGGGAGGGTGGAGGGGGAGCAGTACTTC
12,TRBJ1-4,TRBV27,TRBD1,CASGTGGEKLFF,TGTGCCAGTGGGACAGGGGGTGAAAAACTGTTTTTT
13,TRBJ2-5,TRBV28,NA,CASSLPPRETQYF,TGTGCCAGCAGTTTGCCCCCGAGGGAGACCCAGTACTTC
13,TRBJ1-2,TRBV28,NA,CASSLPELYGYTF,TGTGCCAGCAGTTTACCAGAACTATATGGCTACACCTTC
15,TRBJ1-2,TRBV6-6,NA,CASSFPYREDYGYTF,TGTGCCAGCAGCTTCCCCTATAGGGAGGACTATGGCTACACCTTC
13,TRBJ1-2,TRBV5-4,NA,CASSLEGAYGYTF,TGTGCCAGCAGCTTGGAAGGGGCTTACGGCTACACCTTC
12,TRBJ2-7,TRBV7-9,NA,CASGYSLYEQYF,TGTGCCAGCGGATACAGCCTCTACGAGCAGTACTTC
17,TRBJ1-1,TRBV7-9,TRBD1,CASSLGSVEDRESEAFF,TGTGCCAGCAGCTTAGGGTCTGTTGAAGACAGGGAGTCTGAAGCTTTCTTT
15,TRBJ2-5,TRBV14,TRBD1,CASSQGGQGKETQYF,TGTGCCAGCAGCCAAGGAGGACAGGGGAAAGAGACCCAGTACTTC
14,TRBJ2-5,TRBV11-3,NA,CASSLRGMGETQYF,TGTGCCAGCAGCTTAAGGGGGATGGGGGAGACCCAGTACTTC
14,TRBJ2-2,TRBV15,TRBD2,CATSRWGGTGELFF,TGTGCCACCAGCAGATGGGGGGGAACCGGGGAGCTGTTTTTT
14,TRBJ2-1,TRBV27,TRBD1,CASSLGTGLNEQFF,TGTGCCAGCAGTTTAGGGACAGGGCTGAATGAGCAGTTCTTC
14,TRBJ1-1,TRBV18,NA,CASSPSGLNTEAFF,TGTGCCAGCTCACCGTCGGGATTGAACACTGAAGCTTTCTTT
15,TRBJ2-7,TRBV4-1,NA,CASSPPLAASYEQYF,TGCGCCAGCAGCCCCCCCCTAGCAGCCTCCTACGAGCAGTACTTC
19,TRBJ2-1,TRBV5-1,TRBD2,CASSLGQGTSGRANNEQFF,TGCGCCAGCAGCTTGGGGCAGGGGACTAGCGGGAGGGCCAACAATGAGCAGTTCTTC
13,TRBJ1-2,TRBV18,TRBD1,CASSSDRGGGYTF,TGTGCCAGCTCATCCGACAGGGGAGGGGGCTACACCTTC
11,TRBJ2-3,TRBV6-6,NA,CASSYRDTQYF,TGTGCCAGCAGTTATAGAGATACGCAGTATTTT
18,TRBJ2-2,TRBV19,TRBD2,CASHPSPWAGEGTGELFF,TGTGCCAGTCACCCTTCCCCCTGGGCGGGAGAAGGAACCGGGGAGCTGTTTTTT
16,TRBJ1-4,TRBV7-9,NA,CASSLGQGVRGEKLFF,TGTGCCAGCAGCCTAGGCCAAGGGGTTCGCGGTGAAAAACTGTTTTTT
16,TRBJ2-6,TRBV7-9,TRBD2,CASSQDSGSGANVLTF,TGTGCCAGCAGCCAAGATAGCGGGAGTGGGGCCAACGTCCTGACTTTC
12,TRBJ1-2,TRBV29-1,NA,CSVSGVNYGYTF,TGCAGCGTTTCAGGGGTCAACTATGGCTACACCTTC
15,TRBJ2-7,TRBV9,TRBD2,CASSAGLAGGQEQYF,TGTGCCAGCAGCGCGGGACTAGCGGGAGGGCAAGAGCAGTACTTC
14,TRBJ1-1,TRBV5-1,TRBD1,CASSTPGQGAEAFF,TGCGCCAGCAGCACCCCGGGACAGGGGGCTGAAGCTTTCTTT
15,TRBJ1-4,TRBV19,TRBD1,CASSISYQGALELFF,TGTGCCAGTAGTATTTCGTATCAGGGGGCATTAGAACTGTTTTTT
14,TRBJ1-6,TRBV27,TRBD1,CATSRQGWESPLHF,TGTGCCACCAGCCGACAGGGGTGGGAATCACCCCTCCACTTT
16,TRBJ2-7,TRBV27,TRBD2,CASSLIPSGGASEQYF,TGTGCCAGCAGTTTAATTCCCAGCGGGGGGGCGTCTGAGCAGTACTTC
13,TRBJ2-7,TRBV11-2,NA,CASSLQGSYEQYF,TGTGCCAGCAGCTTACAGGGATCCTACGAGCAGTACTTC
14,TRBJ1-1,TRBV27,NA,CASSLIQGNTEAFF,TGTGCCAGCAGTCTCATCCAGGGAAACACTGAAGCTTTCTTT
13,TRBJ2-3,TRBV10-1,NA,CASKGIIGDTQYF,TGCGCCAGCAAGGGGATCATTGGAGATACGCAGTATTTT
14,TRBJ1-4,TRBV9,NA,CASSRQVFNEKLFF,TGTGCCAGCAGCCGACAGGTTTTCAATGAAAAACTGTTTTTT